The clone carrying this T cell receptor beta chain was seen more than once but under ten times. The data stem from a study of CD8+ T cells in alopecia areata. The wider study: A 6-month off-drug phase came after tofacitinib, which had lasted 6 to 18 months.

Following extraction, RNA underwent reverse transcription to cDNA, which served as the sequencing template. Clones were sequenced by immunoSEQ multiplex PCR, and TCRdb holds only the in-frame ones, with some missing. The sample contains approximately 180,000 clones, 53% of which appear only once. The sample's treatment: oral pan-JAK inhibitor, 5-10 mg twice daily. The specimen comprised CD8+ T cells sorted from blood, sampled at week 24, from a patient treated with tofacitinib. This TCR was recovered from a human donor with alopecia areata.

CDR3 coding DNA: TGTGCCAGCTCAACGACAGGGTCCGGAGAGACCCAGTACTTC. Protein product: CASSTTGSGETQYF. The rearrangement joins TRBV18 to TRBJ2-5; 7 bases fit TRBD1. The germline gives CDR1 KGHSH, CDR2 LQKENI. The junction had 7 bases not matched to a gene; V was cut back by 5 bases and J by 4 bases. CDR3 length: 14 residues.